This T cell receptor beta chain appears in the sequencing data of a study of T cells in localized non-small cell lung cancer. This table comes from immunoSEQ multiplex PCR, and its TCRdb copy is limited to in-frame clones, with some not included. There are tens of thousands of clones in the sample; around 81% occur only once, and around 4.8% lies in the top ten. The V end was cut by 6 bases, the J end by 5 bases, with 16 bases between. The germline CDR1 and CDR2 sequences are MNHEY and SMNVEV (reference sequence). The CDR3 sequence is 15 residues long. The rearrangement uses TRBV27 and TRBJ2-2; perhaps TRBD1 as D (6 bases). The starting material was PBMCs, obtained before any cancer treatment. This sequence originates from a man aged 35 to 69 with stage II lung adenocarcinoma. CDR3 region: CASRPGTGKTGELFF. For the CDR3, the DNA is TGTGCCAGCAGACCTGGCACAGGGAAGACCGGGGAGCTGTTTTTT.